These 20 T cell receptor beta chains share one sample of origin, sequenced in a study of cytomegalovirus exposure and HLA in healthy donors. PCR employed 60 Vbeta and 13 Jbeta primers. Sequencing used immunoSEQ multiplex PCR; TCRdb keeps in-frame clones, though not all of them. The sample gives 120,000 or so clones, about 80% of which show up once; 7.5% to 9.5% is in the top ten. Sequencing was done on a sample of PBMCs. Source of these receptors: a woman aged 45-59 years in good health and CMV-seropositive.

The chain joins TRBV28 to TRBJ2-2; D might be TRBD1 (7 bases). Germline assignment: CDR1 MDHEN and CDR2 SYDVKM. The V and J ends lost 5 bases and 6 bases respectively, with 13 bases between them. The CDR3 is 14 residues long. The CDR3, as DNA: TGTGCCAGCAGTCCCCTCAGGGGGGCCGGGGAGCTGTTTTTT. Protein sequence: CASSPLRGAGELFF.

The DNA of the CDR3 is TGTGCCAGCAGTGGATTTCCGGGACAGGGGGCCTGCGAGCAGTACTTC. Its translation: CASSGFPGQGACEQYF. The rearrangement uses TRBV25-1 and TRBJ2-7; 12 nucleotides align to TRBD1. Germline lookup yields CDR1 MGHDK and CDR2 SYGVNS. The CDR3 length is 16 residues. After removal of 4 bases from V and 6 bases from J, the junction contained 10 bases not matched to a gene.

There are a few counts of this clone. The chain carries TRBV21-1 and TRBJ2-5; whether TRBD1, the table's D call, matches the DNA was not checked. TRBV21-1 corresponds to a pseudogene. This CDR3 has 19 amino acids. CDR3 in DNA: TGTGCCAGCAGCAAACGTGGAGAAAAGCGGTGGGGGCTTCAAGAGACCCAGTACTTC. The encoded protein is CASSKRGEKRWGLQETQYF.

CDR3 in amino acids: CASSQASQVNYGYTF. CDR3 sequence (DNA): TGTGCCAGCAGCCAAGCTTCACAGGTCAACTATGGCTACACCTTC. The V call is TRBV4-2, the J call TRBJ1-2; D perhaps matches TRBD1 (5 bases). The CDR3 totals 15 residues. Germline V gene data show CDR1 as LGHNA and CDR2 as YNFKEQ. V lost 1 base and J lost 2, with 11 bases in between.

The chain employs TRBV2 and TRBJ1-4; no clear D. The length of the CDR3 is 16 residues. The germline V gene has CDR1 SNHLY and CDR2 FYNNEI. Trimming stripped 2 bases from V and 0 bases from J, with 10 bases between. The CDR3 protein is CASSEPRDATNEKLFF. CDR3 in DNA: TGTGCCAGCAGTGAACCCCGGGATGCAACTAATGAAAAACTGTTTTTT.

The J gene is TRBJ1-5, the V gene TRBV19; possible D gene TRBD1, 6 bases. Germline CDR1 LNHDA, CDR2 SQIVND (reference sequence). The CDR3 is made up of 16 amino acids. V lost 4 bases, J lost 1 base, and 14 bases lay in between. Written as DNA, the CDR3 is TGTGCCAGTAGTAACCGACAGAGGGGGAGCAATCAGCCCCAGCATTTT. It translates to CASSNRQRGSNQPQHF.

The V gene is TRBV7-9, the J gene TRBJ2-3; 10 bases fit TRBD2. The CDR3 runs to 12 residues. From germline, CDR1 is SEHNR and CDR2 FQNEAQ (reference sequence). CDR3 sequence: CVSQRGGATQYF. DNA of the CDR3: TGTGTCTCGCAGCGGGGGGGCGCTACGCAGTATTTT. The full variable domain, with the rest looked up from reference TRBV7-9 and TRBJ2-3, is DTGVSQNPRHKITKRGQNVTFRCDPISEHNRLYWYRQTLGQGPEFLTYFQNEAQLEKSRLLSDRFSAERPKGSFSTLEIQRTEQGDSAMYLCVSQRGGATQYFGPGTRLTVL.

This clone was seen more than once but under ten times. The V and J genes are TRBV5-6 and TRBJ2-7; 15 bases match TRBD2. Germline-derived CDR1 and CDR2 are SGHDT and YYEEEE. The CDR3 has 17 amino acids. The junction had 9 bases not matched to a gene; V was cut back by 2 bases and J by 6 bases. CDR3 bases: TGTGCCAGCAGCTTTTCTGGGACTAGCGGGAGGTTGGGCGAGCAGTACTTC. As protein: CASSFSGTSGRLGEQYF.

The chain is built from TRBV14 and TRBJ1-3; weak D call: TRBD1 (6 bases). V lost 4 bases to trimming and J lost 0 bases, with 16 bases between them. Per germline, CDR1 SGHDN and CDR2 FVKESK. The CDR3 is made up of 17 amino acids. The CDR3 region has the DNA TGTGCCAGCAGCCGCAACCCGGGACACCGCTCTGGAAACACCATATATTTT. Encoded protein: CASSRNPGHRSGNTIYF.

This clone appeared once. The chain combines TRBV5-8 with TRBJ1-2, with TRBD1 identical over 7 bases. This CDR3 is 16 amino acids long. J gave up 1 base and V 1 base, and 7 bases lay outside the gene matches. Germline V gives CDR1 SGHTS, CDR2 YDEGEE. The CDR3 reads CASSLNRGLFNYGYTF. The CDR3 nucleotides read TGTGCCAGCAGCTTGAACAGGGGACTCTTTAACTATGGCTACACCTTC.

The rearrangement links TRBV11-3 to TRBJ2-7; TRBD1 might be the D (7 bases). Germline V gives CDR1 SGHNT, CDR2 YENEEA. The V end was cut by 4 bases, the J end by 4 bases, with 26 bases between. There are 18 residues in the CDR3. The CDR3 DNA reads TGTGCCAGCAGCTCCCAGGGGGGCGAAAGGGGAAGGGAGTACGAGCAGTACTTC. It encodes CASSSQGGERGREYEQYF.

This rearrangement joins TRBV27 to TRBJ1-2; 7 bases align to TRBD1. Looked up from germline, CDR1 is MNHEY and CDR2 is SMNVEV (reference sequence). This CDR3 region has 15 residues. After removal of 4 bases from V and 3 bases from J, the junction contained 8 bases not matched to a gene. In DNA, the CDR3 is TGTGCCAGCAGTTCCGACAGGGCGGGTCACTATGGCTACACCTTC. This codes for CASSSDRAGHYGYTF.

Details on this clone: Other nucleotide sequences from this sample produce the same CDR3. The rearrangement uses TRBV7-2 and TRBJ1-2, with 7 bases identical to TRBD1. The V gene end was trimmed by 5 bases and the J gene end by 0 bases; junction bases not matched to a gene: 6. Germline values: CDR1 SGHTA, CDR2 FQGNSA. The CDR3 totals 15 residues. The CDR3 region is CASSPWTGTNYGYTF. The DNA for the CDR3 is TGTGCCAGCAGCCCCTGGACAGGTACTAACTATGGCTACACCTTC.

The CDR3 here is CASRPSGSLNTQYF. The CDR3 DNA sequence: TGTGCCAGCAGGCCCAGCGGGAGCTTAAATACGCAGTATTTT. The chain combines TRBV2 with TRBJ2-3; 8 nucleotides line up with TRBD2. V was clipped by 6 bases and J by 7 bases; unmatched bases: 9. This CDR3 contains 14 residues. Germline V CDR1 and CDR2: SNHLY, FYNNEI.

CDR3 sequence: CASSLEGRDGYTF. The CDR3 DNA is TGTGCCAGCAGCTTAGAAGGGCGGGATGGCTACACCTTC. The rearrangement links TRBV7-9 to TRBJ1-2; no clear D gene. Trimming removed 1 base from V and 6 bases from J, with 9 bases in between. Germline-derived CDR1 and CDR2 are SEHNR and FQNEAQ (reference sequence). The CDR3 has 13 residues.

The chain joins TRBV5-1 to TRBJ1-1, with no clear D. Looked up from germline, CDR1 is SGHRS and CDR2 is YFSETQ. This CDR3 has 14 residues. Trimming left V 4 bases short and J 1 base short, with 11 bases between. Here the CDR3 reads CASSLLGGNTEAFF. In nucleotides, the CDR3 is TGCGCCAGCAGCCTGCTTGGCGGGAACACTGAAGCTTTCTTT.

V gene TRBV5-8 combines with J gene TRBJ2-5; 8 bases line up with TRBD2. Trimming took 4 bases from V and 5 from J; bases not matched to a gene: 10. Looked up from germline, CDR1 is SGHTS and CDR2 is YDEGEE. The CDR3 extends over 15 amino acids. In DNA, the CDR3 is TGTGCCAGCAGCGAGTTACGGGGGGGCGCGGAGACCCAGTACTTC. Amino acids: CASSELRGGAETQYF.

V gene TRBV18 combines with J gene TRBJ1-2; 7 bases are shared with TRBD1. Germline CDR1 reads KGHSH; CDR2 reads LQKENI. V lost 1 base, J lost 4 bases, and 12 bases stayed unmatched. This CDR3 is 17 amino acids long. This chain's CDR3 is CASSPQSLVNRGYGYTF. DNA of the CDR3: TGTGCCAGCTCACCACAAAGCCTGGTCAACAGGGGCTATGGCTACACCTTC.

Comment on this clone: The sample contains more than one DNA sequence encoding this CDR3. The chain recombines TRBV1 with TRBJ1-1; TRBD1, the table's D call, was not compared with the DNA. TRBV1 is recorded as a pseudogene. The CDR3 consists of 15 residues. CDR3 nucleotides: TGCACCAGCAGCCAAGCTACAGGGGAAAACACTGAAGCTTTCTTT. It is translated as CTSSQATGENTEAFF.

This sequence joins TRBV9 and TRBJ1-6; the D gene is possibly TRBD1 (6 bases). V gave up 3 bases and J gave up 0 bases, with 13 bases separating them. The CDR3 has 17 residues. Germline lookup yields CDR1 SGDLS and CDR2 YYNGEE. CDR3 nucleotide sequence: TGTGCCAGCAGCGCCGGGGGGGCGAGCTCCTATAATTCACCCCTCCACTTT. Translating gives CASSAGGASSYNSPLHF. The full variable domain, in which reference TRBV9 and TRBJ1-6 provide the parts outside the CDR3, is DSGVTQTPKHLITATGQRVTLRCSPRSGDLSVYWYQQSLDQGLQFLIQYYNGEERAKGNILERFSAQQFPDLHSELNLSSLELGDSALYFCASSAGGASSYNSPLHFGNGTRLTVT.